Listed below are T cell receptor beta chains from one sample, sequenced in a study of T cells after yellow fever vaccination. TCRdb processed the 5' RACE reads anew with MiXCR; each CDR3 protein has one entry. The table lists 500,000 to 550,000 distinct CDR3 sequences, just over 20% of them singletons. The specimen was PBMCs, collected approximately 20 days after the first yellow fever vaccination. The receptors shown here come from a man between 18 and 29 years old who received the YFV17D yellow fever vaccine. Each CDR3 is given with its conserved first and last residue.

TRBV11-2	TRBJ1-2	CASSHTPPAGYTF
TRBV20-1	TRBJ1-1	CSAKQGKKGTEAFF
TRBV7-8	TRBJ1-6	CASTTAVGSPLHF
TRBV4-1	TRBJ2-1	CASSQDKGLDNEQFF
TRBV3-1	TRBJ2-1	CASSLRTRVRINEQFF
TRBV3-1	TRBJ1-1	CASSRGAGNMNTEAFF
TRBV7-8	TRBJ2-3	CASSVLGDYTDTQYF
TRBV5-1	TRBJ1-4	CASSSTSGTNEKLFF
TRBV7-6	TRBJ1-4	CASSLSPEGYHNEKLFF
TRBV9	TRBJ1-3	CASSVADGRSSGNTIYF
TRBV5-1	TRBJ2-5	CASSAGWGNQETQYF
TRBV9	TRBJ2-5	CASSVAASPSQETQYF
TRBV4-3	TRBJ2-7	CASSRRGDEGEQYF
TRBV7-8	TRBJ2-1	CASSSSRSSSYNEQFF
TRBV10-3	TRBJ2-1	CAITGRGNEQFF
TRBV4-3	TRBJ2-1	CASSPGPGDEQFF
TRBV6-2/TRBV6-3	TRBJ2-3	CAISDRGPTTDTQYF
TRBV15	TRBJ2-5	CATSRDPGEETQYF
TRBV29-1	TRBJ2-6	CSVSGTGVPGANVLTF
TRBV9	TRBJ2-7	CASSVGLSEAYEQYF
TRBV11-2	TRBJ2-2	CASSLGGGSGGRTGELFF
TRBV9	TRBJ2-1	CASSVRSARQGGNEQFF
TRBV12-3/TRBV12-4	TRBJ2-3	CASSFLTAGGRTDTQYF
TRBV20-1	TRBJ2-1	CSARDLGAYNEQFF
TRBV28	TRBJ2-5	CASSFSGGRRETQYF
TRBV4-1	TRBJ1-2	CASSPFGDYGYTF
TRBV5-5	TRBJ1-2	CASSPKGRQRNYGYTF
TRBV24-1	TRBJ2-2	CATSVPGQGDTGELFF
TRBV6-5	TRBJ1-4	CASSYSTQNEKLFF